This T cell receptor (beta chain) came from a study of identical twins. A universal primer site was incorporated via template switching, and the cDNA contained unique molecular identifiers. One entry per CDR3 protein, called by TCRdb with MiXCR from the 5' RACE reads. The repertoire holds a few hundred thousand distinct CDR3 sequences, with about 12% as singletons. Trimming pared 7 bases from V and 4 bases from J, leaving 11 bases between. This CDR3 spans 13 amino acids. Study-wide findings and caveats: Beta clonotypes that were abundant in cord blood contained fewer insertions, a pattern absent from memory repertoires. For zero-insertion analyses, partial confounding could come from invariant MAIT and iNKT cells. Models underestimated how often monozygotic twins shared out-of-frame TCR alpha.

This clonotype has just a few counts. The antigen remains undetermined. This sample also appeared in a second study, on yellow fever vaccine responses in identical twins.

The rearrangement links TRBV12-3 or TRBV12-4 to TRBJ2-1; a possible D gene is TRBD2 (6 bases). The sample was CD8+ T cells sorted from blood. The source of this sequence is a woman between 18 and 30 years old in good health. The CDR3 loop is CASTYGTYNEQFF. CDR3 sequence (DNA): TGTGCCAGCACCTATGGGACTTACAATGAGCAGTTCTTC.